This T cell receptor beta chain appears in the sequencing data of a study of cytomegalovirus exposure and HLA in healthy donors. PCR employed 60 Vbeta and 13 Jbeta primers. Data came from immunoSEQ multiplex PCR; TCRdb stores just in-frame clones and leaves some out. The sample has approximately 100,000 clones; around 64% are singletons. Study-level findings and limits: Several of the most significant clusters were apparently associated with common viral pathogens in a later analysis.

A note on this clone: Its specificity is not known.

Germline CDR1 MNHEY, CDR2 SMNVEV (reference sequence). The ends lost 3 bases at V and 6 bases at J; junction bases unmatched: 8. The CDR3 has 14 residues. The source of this sequence is a human donor in good health. The sample was PBMCs. The chain links TRBV27 to TRBJ2-7, with TRBD2 matching over 7 bases. CDR3 sequence: CASSFRAGVPEQYF. CDR3 DNA sequence: TGTGCCAGCAGTTTTAGGGCGGGGGTCCCCGAGCAGTACTTC.